The clone carrying this TCR beta chain was found a few times. This record comes from a study of T-cell reconstitution after alpha-beta-depleted transplantation in children. Per the germline V gene, CDR1 is KGHSH and CDR2 is LQKENI. The V end was cut by 5 bases, the J end by 0 bases, with 11 bases between. CDR3 length equals 15 residues. The TCRbeta library incorporated unique molecular identifiers. Each CDR3 protein gets one entry after TCRdb re-called the PCR reads with MiXCR. Here the sample spans roughly 500,000 distinct CDR3 sequences, 30% to 35% being singletons. Sample: PBMCs from the stem cell graft donor, taken from the stem cell graft. This sequence joins TRBV18 and TRBJ2-1; no definite D call. This clonotype was obtained from a human donor who donated a stem cell graft to a child with aplastic anemia. CDR3 loop: CASSESVSSYNEQFF. The CDR3 DNA is TGTGCCAGCTCAGAATCGGTAAGCTCCTACAATGAGCAGTTCTTC.